This T cell receptor beta chain was identified during a study of cytomegalovirus exposure and HLA in healthy donors. Study-wide results and caveats: Among TCR beta chains, those listed as cytomegalovirus-associated numbered some 170.

Method: immunoSEQ multiplex PCR; TCRdb's copy keeps in-frame clones and lacks some. The sample includes fewer than 200,000 clones, about 89% seen only once; the top ten take around 7.2%. This clone was seen a handful of times. Its antigen is not identified. CDR1 is MNHNS and CDR2 is SASEGT in the germline V gene. The CDR3 sequence is 14 residues long. The J segment lost 5 bases and the V segment lost 6 bases, leaving 7 bases of the junction unmatched. The receptor's source is a man aged 25 to 40 in good health and CMV-seropositive. This chain uses TRBV6-1 with TRBJ1-2; TRBD1 agrees at 9 bases. Sequenced material: PBMCs. CDR3 sequence reads: CASRAGTGPYGYTF. DNA for the CDR3: TGTGCCAGCAGAGCCGGGACAGGGCCTTATGGCTACACCTTC.